This T cell receptor beta chain was recorded in a study of shared clonotypes between healthy human individuals. Libraries were prepared by immunoSEQ multiplex PCR; TCRdb keeps only in-frame clonotypes and omits some of them. The sample lists some 1.5 million clones, approximately 97% occurring once. Study observations and caveats: Deeper or shallower sequencing was expected to change how clonotypes are shared among donors.

The CDR3 is 19 amino acids. The germline CDR1 and CDR2 sequences are MNHEY and SMNVEV (reference sequence). V shed 0 bases and J 8 bases; nucleotides not matched to a gene: 16. Remarks on this clone: Its specificity is not known.

The chain carries TRBV27 and TRBJ1-1; 12 bases align to TRBD1. The specimen was naive CD4+ T cells sorted from blood. Regarding subset: CD45RA+ positively selected. The sequence was obtained from a man between 25 and 39 years old in good health. The CDR3 DNA follows: TGTGCCAGCAGTTTATCGTCCGGGACAGGGGGCCGTACCCGGGGGGAAGCTTTCTTT. Amino acids: CASSLSSGTGGRTRGEAFF.